This T cell receptor (beta chain) emerged from a study of technical replicates of blood from several donors. CDR3 length: 14 amino acids. Trimming took 6 bases from V and 2 from J; bases not matched to a gene: 4. The germline gives CDR1 SQVTM, CDR2 ANQGSEA. This table comes from immunoSEQ multiplex PCR, and its TCRdb copy is limited to in-frame clones, with some not included. The sample lists tens of thousands of clones, roughly 95% occurring once. This clonotype was obtained from a human donor in good health. Some clones in this sample may be carry-over from other donors' samples. This chain links TRBV29-1 with TRBJ2-1; 10 nucleotides match TRBD2. The sample was PBMCs. CDR3 protein: CSVVGLATYNEQFF. The DNA for the CDR3 is TGCAGCGTCGTGGGACTAGCGACCTACAATGAGCAGTTCTTC.